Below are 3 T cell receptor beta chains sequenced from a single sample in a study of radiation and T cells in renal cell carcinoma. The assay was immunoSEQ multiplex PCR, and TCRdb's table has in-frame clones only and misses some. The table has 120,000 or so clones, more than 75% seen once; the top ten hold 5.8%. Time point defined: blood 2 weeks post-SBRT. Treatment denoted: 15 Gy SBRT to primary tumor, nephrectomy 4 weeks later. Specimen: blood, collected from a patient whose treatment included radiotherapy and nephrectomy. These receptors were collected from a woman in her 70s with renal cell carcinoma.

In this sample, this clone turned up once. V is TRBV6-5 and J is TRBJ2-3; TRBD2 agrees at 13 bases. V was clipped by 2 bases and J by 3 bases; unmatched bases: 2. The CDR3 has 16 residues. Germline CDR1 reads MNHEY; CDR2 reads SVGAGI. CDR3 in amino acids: CASSYALAGGTDTQYF. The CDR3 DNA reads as TGTGCCAGCAGTTACGCACTAGCGGGGGGGACAGATACGCAGTATTTT.

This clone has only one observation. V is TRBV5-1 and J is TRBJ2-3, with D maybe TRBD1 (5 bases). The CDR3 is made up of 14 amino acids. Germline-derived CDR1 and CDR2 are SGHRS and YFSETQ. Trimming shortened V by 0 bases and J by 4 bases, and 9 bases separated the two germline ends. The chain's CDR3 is CASSLGHRSDTQYF. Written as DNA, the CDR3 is TGCGCCAGCAGCTTGGGGCACAGGTCAGATACGCAGTATTTT.

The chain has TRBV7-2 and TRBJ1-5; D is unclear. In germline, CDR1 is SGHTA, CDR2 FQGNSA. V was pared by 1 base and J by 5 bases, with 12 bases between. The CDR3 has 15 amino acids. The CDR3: CASSLGPRKDQPQHF. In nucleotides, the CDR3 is TGTGCCAGCAGCTTAGGGCCCAGAAAGGATCAGCCCCAGCATTTT.